These 27 T cell receptor beta chains came from one sample sequenced in a study of cytomegalovirus exposure and HLA in healthy donors. It was with 60 Vbeta and 13 Jbeta primers that the PCR ran. Produced via immunoSEQ multiplex PCR; TCRdb's table is partial and in-frame only. The table shows more than 140,000 clones, with almost 85% occurring only once. Sequencing was performed on PBMCs. The source of these receptors is a man aged 25 to 40 in good health and CMV-seropositive.

The chain carries TRBV19 and TRBJ1-3, with D perhaps matching TRBD1 (5 bases). The CDR3 runs to 17 residues. Germline V gene data show CDR1 as LNHDA and CDR2 as SQIVND (reference sequence). Between the trimmed V and J ends, which lost 6 bases and 1 base, there was a span of 19 bases. The CDR3 protein is CASRPGEQEPSGNTIYF. For the CDR3, the DNA is TGTGCCAGTAGACCTGGGGAACAGGAACCTTCTGGAAACACCATATATTTT.

Written as DNA, the CDR3 is TGTGCCAGCTCCGGGACAGGGGACTACAATGAGCAGTTCTTC. It specifies CASSGTGDYNEQFF. V usage is TRBV27 and J usage is TRBJ2-1; 10 nucleotides line up with TRBD1. CDR1 is MNHEY, CDR2 SMNVEV, per germline (reference sequence). This CDR3 comprises 14 residues. J was trimmed by 3 bases and V by 8 bases; bases with no gene match: 4.

The chain combines TRBV11-2 with TRBJ1-2; no definite D call. The CDR3 contains 12 residues. Trimming cost V 8 bases and J 3 bases, with 10 bases left between them. The V gene's germline CDR1 is SGHAT and CDR2 FQNNGV. Here the CDR3 reads CASRHRDYGYTF. As DNA, the CDR3 is TGTGCCAGCCGCCACCGGGACTATGGCTACACCTTC. The entire variable domain, with the rest obtained from reference TRBV11-2 and TRBJ1-2, is as follows: EAGVAQSPRYKIIEKRQSVAFWCNPISGHATLYWYQQILGQGPKLLIQFQNNGVVDDSQLPKDRFSAERLKGVDSTLKIQPAKLEDSAVYLCASRHRDYGYTFGSGTRLTVV.

The J gene is TRBJ2-5, the V gene TRBV5-8; 8 bases map to TRBD2. With the DNA end fitting TRBJ2-7 better, the J assignment may be wrong. This CDR3 is 14 amino acids long. Germline V gene lookup returns CDR1 SGHTS and CDR2 YDEGEE. The CDR3 DNA reads as TGTGCCAGCAGTCATACTAGCGGCTTCTACGAGCAGTACTTC. Translating gives CASSHTSGFYEQYF.

V is TRBV12-5 and J is TRBJ1-5, with 9 bases lining up with TRBD1. Unmatched junction bases numbered 7, after V lost 7 bases and J lost 6 bases. CDR1 LGHNT and CDR2 FRNRAP come from the germline V gene. This CDR3 is 14 amino acids long. The DNA of the CDR3 is TGTGCTAGTGCGTCCGGGACAGGGTTTCAGCCCCAGCATTTT. It specifies CASASGTGFQPQHF. Variable domain in full (rest from reference TRBV12-5 and TRBJ1-5): DARVTQTPRHKVTEMGQEVTMRCQPILGHNTVFWYRQTMMQGLELLAYFRNRAPLDDSGMPKDRFSAEMPDATLATLKIQPSEPRDSAVYFCASASGTGFQPQHFGDGTRLSIL.

The rearrangement uses TRBV30 and TRBJ1-2; TRBD1 matches at 7 bases. Germline CDR1 GTSNPN, CDR2 SVGIG (reference sequence). This CDR3 spans 15 amino acids. After removal of 2 bases from V and 8 bases from J, the junction contained 14 bases not matched to a gene. The DNA for the CDR3 is TGTGCCTGGAGTTTCATACAGGGGATCTTCAGCGGCTACACCTTC. It codes for CAWSFIQGIFSGYTF.

CDR3 bases: TGTGCCAGCAGCGTGCGTTCGGAGGGGGAGCAGTACTTC. As protein: CASSVRSEGEQYF. V usage is TRBV9 and J usage is TRBJ2-7; the D gene is possibly TRBD2 (6 bases). This CDR3 has 13 amino acids. V was pared by 2 bases and J by 7 bases, with 13 bases between. Germline lookup yields CDR1 SGDLS and CDR2 YYNGEE.

In the case of this clone: One junction end disagrees with the germline gene, perhaps due to a read error. The chain couples TRBV7-9 to TRBJ1-5; D not certain. The CDR3 consists of 15 residues. Germline V gene sequence: CDR1 SEHNR, CDR2 FQNEAQ (reference sequence). In DNA, the CDR3 is TGTTCCAGCAGCCCCCCCCTCCCGGGGAATCAGCCCCAGCATTTT. Its translation: CSSSPPLPGNQPQHF.

The chain employs TRBV15 and TRBJ2-5; 7 bases fit TRBD1. Germline-derived CDR1 and CDR2 are LNHNV and YYDKDF (reference sequence). J was trimmed by 4 bases and V by 4 bases; bases with no gene match: 18. The CDR3 length is 18 residues. Here the CDR3 DNA reads TGTGCCACCAGCACCCAAACGCTACCGGGACAGTGGGGAGAGACCCAGTACTTC. Protein product: CATSTQTLPGQWGETQYF.

V and J are TRBV28 and TRBJ1-4; maybe TRBD1 (6 bases). Germline-derived CDR1 and CDR2 are MDHEN and SYDVKM. This CDR3 region has 13 residues. Trimming stripped 5 bases from V and 10 bases from J, with 14 bases between. The CDR3 DNA is TGTGCCAGCAGTCGTACAGGGAGGGGAAAACTGTTTTTT. It is translated as CASSRTGRGKLFF.

This clone was counted a single time. The rearrangement links TRBV27 to TRBJ2-6; TRBD1 might be the D (5 bases). This CDR3 comprises 16 residues. The V gene's germline CDR1 is MNHEY and CDR2 SMNVEV (reference sequence). Trimming removed 1 base at V and 3 bases at J, with 10 bases between. The CDR3 loop is CASSLLLGHGANVLTF. The CDR3 DNA is TGTGCCAGCAGTTTATTACTGGGGCATGGGGCCAACGTCCTGACTTTC.

The J gene is TRBJ2-1, the V gene TRBV21-1; TRBD2 reflects the table's D call only, with no check against the DNA. TRBV21-1 has pseudogene status. The CDR3 length is 15 residues. The CDR3: CASSNGAGSYNEQFF. The CDR3 nucleotides are TGTGCCAGCAGCAATGGAGCGGGCTCCTACAATGAGCAGTTCTTC.

The J gene is TRBJ2-7, the V gene TRBV11-2; D gene ambiguous. The CDR3 spans 11 residues. V lost 4 bases and J lost 6, with 7 bases in between. Germline V gene lookup returns CDR1 SGHAT and CDR2 FQNNGV. CDR3 sequence (DNA): TGTGCCAGCAGCTCGCGACTCGAGCAGTACTTC. Translation: CASSSRLEQYF.

The table lists this clone with a count of one. V is TRBV11-1 and J is TRBJ1-2; D unclear. Germline CDR1 SGHAT, CDR2 FQDESV (reference sequence). This CDR3 region has 12 residues. The V end was cut by 3 bases, the J end by 5 bases, with 7 bases between. The CDR3 sequence is CASSLTGYGYTF. The CDR3 coding sequence is TGTGCCAGCAGCTTGACGGGATATGGCTACACCTTC.

J is TRBJ1-3 and V is TRBV12-5; 10 positions agree with TRBD1. Trimming cost V 10 bases and J 2 bases; bases outside gene matches: 5. This CDR3 region has 14 residues. Per the germline V gene, CDR1 is LGHNT and CDR2 is FRNRAP. The CDR3: CAIDRGRAGNTIYF. Here the CDR3 DNA reads TGTGCTATCGACAGGGGGCGAGCTGGAAACACCATATATTTT.

This chain links TRBV7-8 with TRBJ2-2; D call uncertain. In germline, CDR1 is SGHVS, CDR2 FQNEAQ. Between the trimmed V and J ends, which lost 2 bases and 8 bases, there was a span of 12 bases. CDR3 length: 14 residues. For the CDR3, the DNA is TGTGCCAGCAGCTTAAGCGAGACTTCTGGGGAGCTGTTTTTT. This translates into CASSLSETSGELFF.

This clone showed up just a few times. This chain uses TRBV7-2 with TRBJ1-3, with D perhaps matching TRBD1 (6 bases). The CDR3 totals 13 residues. V dropped 4 bases and J dropped 8 bases, with 12 bases sitting between them. Germline loops: CDR1 SGHTA, CDR2 FQGNSA. In DNA form, the CDR3 reads TGTGCCAGCAGCTCTGGCAGGGGTGACACCATATATTTT. It codes for CASSSGRGDTIYF.

The chain recombines TRBV7-9 with TRBJ2-3, with 12 nucleotides matching TRBD2. The germline gives CDR1 SEHNR, CDR2 FQNEAQ (reference sequence). With 5 bases clipped from V and 3 bases from J, the junction kept 3 bases outside the gene matches. The CDR3 runs to 15 residues. CDR3 in DNA: TGTGCCAGCAGCAGTACTAGCGGGAGGACAGATACGCAGTATTTT. The encoded protein is CASSSTSGRTDTQYF.

A remark on this clone: The CDR3 end shows no conserved phenylalanine or tryptophan, and so a read error is likely. The gene calls are TRBV18 and TRBJ1-5; no clear D. There are 14 residues in the CDR3. Germline CDR1 reads KGHSH; CDR2 reads LQKENI. Trimming removed 0 bases at V and 9 bases at J, with 12 bases between. The DNA of the CDR3 is TGTGCCAGCTCACCACCGGGCCCAACGCCGCCCCAGCATCTT. Its translation: CASSPPGPTPPQHL.

The chain links TRBV27 to TRBJ2-2; 7 bases are a match to TRBD1. The trim removed 6 bases at V and 6 bases at J, leaving 10 bases unmatched. The CDR3 length is 15 residues. CDR1 and CDR2 from the germline V gene are MNHEY and SMNVEV (reference sequence). The chain's CDR3 is CASSTLDRVPGELFF. The CDR3 DNA reads TGTGCCAGCAGCACACTCGACAGGGTCCCCGGGGAGCTGTTTTTT.

About this clone itself: This sample also contains other DNA sequences that code for the same CDR3. V usage is TRBV10-3 and J usage is TRBJ1-3; no clear D gene. Germline assignment: CDR1 ENHRY and CDR2 SYGVKD. V shed 3 bases and J shed 1 base, with 13 bases lying between them. CDR3 size: 16 residues. The CDR3 loop is CAISDVLGGSGNTIYF. The CDR3 coding sequence is TGTGCCATCAGTGATGTCTTGGGAGGATCTGGAAACACCATATATTTT.

The chain is built from TRBV12-5 and TRBJ2-7; perhaps TRBD2 as D (6 bases). V was trimmed by 7 bases and J by 2 bases, leaving 12 bases between them. The CDR3 has 13 amino acids. Germline assignment: CDR1 LGHNT and CDR2 FRNRAP. CDR3 in amino acids: CASAWDSAYEQYF. In nucleotides, the CDR3 is TGTGCTAGTGCCTGGGACTCCGCCTACGAGCAGTACTTC.

The chain employs TRBV6-5 and TRBJ2-3; 8 nucleotides agree with TRBD2. This CDR3 spans 15 amino acids. V was pared by 6 bases and J by 3 bases, with 8 bases of the junction left unmatched. CDR1 MNHEY and CDR2 SVGAGI come from the germline V gene. This CDR3 is CASRKVTSGTDTQYF. The DNA of the CDR3 is TGTGCCAGCAGAAAAGTAACTAGCGGAACAGATACGCAGTATTTT.

This clone was counted a single time. V is TRBV1 and J is TRBJ2-5; the DNA was not compared with TRBD2, the D call given in the table. TRBV1 is described as a pseudogene. This CDR3 is 12 amino acids long. CDR3 region: CTSSQDSGRENF. CDR3 sequence (DNA): TGCACCAGCAGCCAAGATAGCGGGAGGGAGAACTTC.

The chain employs TRBV27 and TRBJ2-3, with D possibly TRBD2 on 6 matching bases. This CDR3 is 15 amino acids long. Trimming removed 3 bases at V and 4 bases at J, with 14 bases between. Germline lookup yields CDR1 MNHEY and CDR2 SMNVEV (reference sequence). In DNA, the CDR3 is TGTGCCAGCAGTTTGTCGAGCGGGTATTCAGATACGCAGTATTTT. This translates into CASSLSSGYSDTQYF.

The chain links TRBV6-6 to TRBJ1-2, with a tentative D call TRBD1 (6 bases). The CDR3 covers 13 residues. Germline CDR1 and CDR2: MNHNY and SVGAGI (reference sequence). With 5 bases removed from V and 4 bases from J, the gap between germline ends came to 11 bases. As DNA, the CDR3 is TGTGCCAGCAGTCCTGGGACAACCTATGGCTACACCTTC. It encodes CASSPGTTYGYTF.

The chain is built from TRBV7-2 and TRBJ2-3; D remains ambiguous. Germline loops: CDR1 SGHTA, CDR2 FQGNSA. V lost 5 bases, J lost 3 bases, and 12 bases lay in between. CDR3 length: 14 residues. CDR3 in amino acids: CASSPPGLTDTQYF. CDR3 sequence (DNA): TGTGCCAGCAGCCCCCCAGGTTTAACAGATACGCAGTATTTT.